This T cell receptor beta chain was identified during a study of shared T cell receptors in the human thymus. Only in-frame clones appear in the TCRdb table, and some are missing; sequencing was by immunoSEQ multiplex PCR. Altogether some 400,000 clones are present, roughly 94% being singletons, with the ten largest covering approximately 0.02%. From germline, CDR1 is MDHEN and CDR2 SYDVKM. V was clipped by 2 bases and J by 4 bases, with 15 bases between them. The CDR3 spans 15 residues. The sample taken for sequencing was thymocytes. The V call is TRBV28, the J call TRBJ2-7, with D possibly TRBD2 on 5 matching bases. The receptor comes from a human donor. In DNA form, the CDR3 reads TGTGCCAGCAGTTTACCCCCGGCTAGCAGGTACGAGCAGTACTTC. Its translation: CASSLPPASRYEQYF.